The sequence of this TCR beta chain was determined in a study of T cell responses to AZD1222 COVID-19 vaccine. Study in general: Pooled together were second doses at about 4 or about 12 weeks.

With respect to this clone: Its target is unknown.

Some clones are missing from TCRdb's copy, which holds only in-frame ones; the method was immunoSEQ multiplex PCR. The table has tens of thousands of clones, over 85% seen once; the top ten hold under 5%. Study-level points and caveats: Clonal diversity was possibly underestimated; the donors were predominantly white British and more often female. Among vaccine-associated CD4 TCRs, coverage spanned spike, with dominance at 160-218 and 743-854. Targets within unmutated variant regions were reportedly found for nearly half of spike-specific TCRs.

J gave up 7 bases and V 5 bases, and 14 bases lay outside the gene matches. Germline lookup yields CDR1 SGHNT and CDR2 YYREEE (reference sequence). This CDR3 region has 15 residues. The chain links TRBV5-4 to TRBJ2-7; 8 bases align to TRBD2. The specimen comprised peripheral blood, sampled on day 0 of AZD1222 vaccination. This TCR derives from an adult in good health. Here the CDR3 reads CASRRPGAGASEQYF. CDR3 in DNA: TGTGCCAGCAGAAGACCCGGAGCGGGAGCGTCGGAGCAGTACTTC.